A single T cell receptor beta chain is shown here with its context. Patients had residual fresh-frozen tumor tissue and more than two years of survival data. The CDR3 has 13 residues. Germline CDR1 is KGHSH and CDR2 is LQKENI. V was trimmed by 2 bases and J by 6 bases, leaving 11 bases between them. The record originates from a study of glioma-infiltrating T cells after dendritic cell vaccination. About the research overall: Samples are from glioblastoma patients in Phase I and II dendritic cell vaccine trials.

Sequencing used immunoSEQ multiplex PCR; TCRdb keeps in-frame clones, though not all of them. Here the sample spans tens of thousands of clones, over 65% being singletons. This specimen consisted of blood, obtained before dendritic cell vaccination. The chain couples TRBV18 to TRBJ2-7, with a weak D call TRBD2 (6 bases). The source of this sequence is a human donor with glioblastoma. CDR3 nucleotides: TGTGCCAGCTCACCAGAGACTAGTGCCGAGCAGTACTTC. Its protein product is CASSPETSAEQYF.